Following are 2 T cell receptor beta chains from one sample sequenced in a study of cytomegalovirus exposure and HLA in healthy donors. PCR primers comprised 60 Vbeta and 13 Jbeta primers. Profiled with immunoSEQ multiplex PCR; TCRdb holds only in-frame clones, not every one. The repertoire holds around 85,000 clones, with 74% as singletons. The sequenced sample consisted of PBMCs. The origin of the receptors is a man aged 25 to 40 in good health and CMV-seropositive.

The chain employs TRBV7-9 and TRBJ1-1; D is possibly TRBD1 (6 bases). V was shortened by 4 bases and J by 4 bases, with 13 bases between the two germline ends. CDR1 and CDR2 (germline): SEHNR, FQNEAQ (reference sequence). The CDR3 is made up of 14 amino acids. This CDR3 is CASSWGPGSTEAFF. CDR3 sequence (DNA): TGTGCCAGCAGCTGGGGGCCGGGCTCCACTGAAGCTTTCTTT. The full variable domain, rest sourced from reference TRBV7-9 and TRBJ1-1, is DTGVSQNPRHKITKRGQNVTFRCDPISEHNRLYWYRQTLGQGPEFLTYFQNEAQLEKSRLLSDRFSAERPKGSFSTLEIQRTEQGDSAMYLCASSWGPGSTEAFFGQGTRLTVV.

Only one count was recorded for this clone. The chain uses TRBV6-5 and TRBJ1-1, with 9 nucleotides matching TRBD1. Germline V lookup: CDR1 MNHEY, CDR2 SVGAGI. Trimming removed 0 bases from V and 5 bases from J; junction bases left unmatched: 4. This CDR3 is built from 15 residues. CDR3 bases: TGTGCCAGCAGTTACTCCACAGGGGGCAAGACTGAAGCTTTCTTT. It codes for CASSYSTGGKTEAFF.